This T cell receptor (beta chain) was sequenced in a study of blood T cell repertoires in COVID-19. Generated by immunoSEQ multiplex PCR, the TCRdb table keeps only in-frame clones and is missing some. Among 180,000 or so clones listed, over 80% were seen once. Trimming took 5 bases from V and 0 from J, leaving 14 bases between them. The germline CDR1 and CDR2 sequences are MNHEY and SVGEGT. The CDR3 loop spans 16 amino acids. Sequencing used peripheral blood. The receptor comes from a woman in her seventies with acute or convalescent COVID-19. This chain connects TRBV6-2 or TRBV6-3 to TRBJ2-1; a weak D match, TRBD1 (5 bases). This CDR3 reads CASSPPREHSYNEQFF. CDR3 DNA: TGTGCCAGCAGTCCACCCAGGGAACACTCCTACAATGAGCAGTTCTTC.